Each of the 28 T cell receptor beta chains below was sequenced from the same sample in a study of cytomegalovirus exposure and HLA in healthy donors. The data were produced by immunoSEQ multiplex PCR, yet TCRdb's version contains in-frame clones alone and is incomplete. The data contain over 45,000 clones, 90% of them singletons. The specimen sequenced was PBMCs. Receptor source: a man aged 18 to 29 in good health and CMV-seronegative.

This chain's CDR3 is CAWSDGLAGTDTQYF. CDR3 bases: TGTGCCTGGAGTGATGGCCTAGCGGGAACAGATACGCAGTATTTT. This chain joins TRBV30 and TRBJ2-3; 9 bases align to TRBD2. The CDR3 runs 15 residues. V was clipped by 1 base and J by 3 bases; unmatched bases: 5. Germline-derived CDR1 and CDR2 are GTSNPN and SVGIG (reference sequence).

A single count supports this clone. The DNA of the CDR3 is TGTGCCAGCAGTCCGACAGGGTCCCCCTATGGCTACACCTTC. Its protein is CASSPTGSPYGYTF. V usage is TRBV27 and J usage is TRBJ1-2, with 7 positions matching TRBD1. Unmatched junction bases numbered 7, after V lost 5 bases and J lost 4 bases. The CDR3 has 14 residues. CDR1 and CDR2 (germline): MNHEY, SMNVEV (reference sequence).

The V gene is TRBV11-3, the J gene TRBJ2-1; D gene unclear. CDR1 and CDR2 (germline): SGHNT, YENEEA. There are 15 residues in the CDR3. The ends were cut back, 1 base at V and 3 bases at J, with 10 bases in the middle. The CDR3 nucleotides read TGTGCCAGCAGCTTAGCTGCGAGCCACTACAATGAGCAGTTCTTC. Protein sequence: CASSLAASHYNEQFF.

The chain is built from TRBV29-1 and TRBJ2-5; a weak D match, TRBD2 (5 bases). V dropped 5 bases and J dropped 4 bases, with 5 bases sitting between them. The CDR3 length is 10 residues. CDR1 SQVTM and CDR2 ANQGSEA come from the germline V gene. CDR3 DNA sequence: TGCAGCGTTCGGGGAGAGACCCAGTACTTC. Protein product: CSVRGETQYF.

The J gene is TRBJ2-7, the V gene TRBV13; D gene unclear. The CDR3 runs 13 residues. CDR1 and CDR2 (germline): PRHDT, FYEKMQ (reference sequence). The V and J ends lost 4 bases and 3 bases respectively, with 10 bases between them. The chain's CDR3 is CASSSQTIYEQYF. DNA for the CDR3: TGTGCCAGCAGCTCCCAGACAATCTACGAGCAGTACTTC.

The V gene is TRBV7-3, the J gene TRBJ2-4; the match to TRBD2 covers 13 bases. This CDR3 comprises 21 residues. Germline CDR1 reads SGHTA; CDR2 reads FQGTGA. V trimming: 1 base; J trimming: 0 bases; junction bases outside the gene matches: 12. CDR3 DNA sequence: TGTGCCAGCAGCTTAAGGGTAAGGACTAGCGGGAGAATGGGAGCCAAAAACATTCAGTACTTC. It translates to CASSLRVRTSGRMGAKNIQYF.

To note about this clone: An end of the junction differs from the germline gene, which may be a read error. The chain employs TRBV7-7 and TRBJ2-3; no firm D call. The CDR3 has 12 amino acids. CDR1 is SSHAT and CDR2 is FNYEAQ in the germline V gene (reference sequence). The CDR3 here is CASSRGPDTQYF. The CDR3 DNA reads TGTGCTAGCAGCCGAGGCCCAGATACGCAGTATTTT.

Regarding this clone: An end of the junction differs from the germline gene, which may be a read error. This chain joins TRBV6-5 and TRBJ2-3, with D perhaps TRBD2 (6 bases). The germline V gene encodes CDR1 MNHEY and CDR2 SVGAGI. CDR3 length: 14 amino acids. The CDR3 loop is CASSRSENSPGLLF. The CDR3 nucleotides read TGTGCCAGCAGCCGATCAGAAAATTCTCCGGGACTCCTCTTT.

V is TRBV7-2 and J is TRBJ1-1; no clear D. Germline loops: CDR1 SGHTA, CDR2 FQGNSA. The CDR3 covers 14 residues. The V gene lost 1 base and the J gene lost 13 bases, with 19 bases spanning the gap. The CDR3 DNA follows: TGTGCCAGCAGCTTAGATTCGGGAGCCTGGGTTGGTTTCTTT. As protein: CASSLDSGAWVGFF.

In its sample, this clone was seen once. The chain couples TRBV4-3 to TRBJ1-1, with no clear D. Trimming removed 1 base at V and 1 base at J, with 10 bases between. This CDR3 contains 15 residues. The germline V gene encodes CDR1 LGHNA and CDR2 YSLEER. The CDR3 DNA reads TGCGCCAGCAGCCAAGCATGGGAGGCGAACACTGAAGCTTTCTTT. Translation gives CASSQAWEANTEAFF.

The rearrangement uses TRBV18 and TRBJ2-7, with D perhaps matching TRBD1 (6 bases). The V and J ends lost 3 bases and 4 bases respectively, with 13 bases between them. This CDR3 has 14 residues. The germline CDR1 and CDR2 sequences are KGHSH and LQKENI. Here the CDR3 reads CASSPRGSEYEQYF. DNA for the CDR3: TGTGCCAGCTCACCCAGGGGATCAGAGTACGAGCAGTACTTC.

This chain joins TRBV4-2 and TRBJ2-7; 7 nucleotides align to TRBD2. V shed 0 bases, J shed 3 bases, and the junction held 8 bases outside the gene matches. The CDR3 runs to 16 residues. CDR1 LGHNA and CDR2 YNFKEQ come from the germline V gene. The CDR3 nucleotides are TGTGCCAGCAGCCAAGATCTAGCGGAATACTTCTACGAGCAGTACTTC. Translation: CASSQDLAEYFYEQYF.

The chain combines TRBV11-2 with TRBJ1-3; no clear D. The germline CDR1 and CDR2 sequences are SGHAT and FQNNGV. Trimming left V 7 bases short and J 7 bases short, with 14 bases between. The CDR3 spans 13 residues. The CDR3 is CASMGVGRNTIYF. CDR3 nucleotides: TGTGCCAGCATGGGAGTAGGAAGGAACACCATATATTTT.

This clone was found once. This chain links TRBV5-5 with TRBJ2-4; 8 bases map to TRBD2. V was clipped by 4 bases and J by 5 bases; unmatched bases: 11. The CDR3 runs 16 residues. In germline, CDR1 is SGHKS, CDR2 YYEKEE (reference sequence). CDR3 sequence reads: CASSLIAGSGENIQYF. CDR3 DNA: TGTGCCAGCAGCCTCATAGCGGGGTCGGGCGAAAACATTCAGTACTTC.

The V gene is TRBV6-1, the J gene TRBJ2-7, with 8 bases that match TRBD2. V lost 10 bases to trimming and J lost 1 base; unmatched junction nucleotides: 6. The CDR3 consists of 13 residues. CDR1 and CDR2 from the germline V gene are MNHNS and SASEGT. The CDR3 bases are TGTGCCACCGGGGGGGGCGCGTCCTACGAGCAGTACTTC. It encodes CATGGGASYEQYF.

CDR3 sequence: CASSQGVWTGTQYF. CDR3 coding DNA: TGTGCCAGCAGCCAAGGTGTCTGGACAGGGACGCAGTATTTT. The V and J genes are TRBV4-2 and TRBJ2-3; 8 bases agree with TRBD1. Germline values: CDR1 LGHNA, CDR2 YNFKEQ. The junction had 6 bases not matched to a gene; V was cut back by 1 base and J by 9 bases. CDR3 length equals 14 residues.

The chain combines TRBV28 with TRBJ1-1; D call uncertain. CDR3 size: 13 residues. Trimming left V 7 bases short and J 1 base short, with 10 bases between. Germline V CDR1 and CDR2: MDHEN, SYDVKM. CDR3 amino acids: CASTDFSNTEAFF. CDR3 nucleotides: TGTGCCAGCACAGACTTTTCGAACACTGAAGCTTTCTTT.

J is TRBJ2-5 and V is TRBV18, with D perhaps matching TRBD1 (7 bases). This CDR3 contains 13 residues. V shed 10 bases and J shed 5 bases, with 17 bases lying between them. Germline-derived CDR1 and CDR2 are KGHSH and LQKENI. DNA of the CDR3: TGTGCCACCCGTGCGACAGGGAGGGAGACCCAGTACTTC. The encoded protein is CATRATGRETQYF.

The genes are TRBV28 and TRBJ2-3; no firm D call. V lost 8 bases and J lost 0, with 12 bases in between. The germline CDR1 and CDR2 sequences are MDHEN and SYDVKM. The CDR3 consists of 14 residues. CDR3 coding DNA: TGTGCCAGCTTCCCCCCAACTAGCACAGATACGCAGTATTTT. Its protein is CASFPPTSTDTQYF.

This clone showed up just once. The genes are TRBV6-5 and TRBJ2-1; D might be TRBD2 (5 bases). Germline-derived CDR1 and CDR2 are MNHEY and SVGAGI. CDR3 size: 12 residues. V was cut by 6 bases and J by 7 bases, with 10 bases left in between. CDR3 DNA: TGTGCCAGCAGAACCCGACTAAATGAGCAGTTCTTC. Its protein product is CASRTRLNEQFF.

CDR3 protein: CAISERGTNYGYTF. For the CDR3, the DNA is TGTGCCATCAGTGAGCGGGGGACTAACTATGGCTACACCTTC. The chain joins TRBV10-3 to TRBJ1-2; a possible D gene is TRBD1 (5 bases). Germline CDR1 and CDR2: ENHRY and SYGVKD. CDR3 length: 14 amino acids. V lost 2 bases to trimming and J lost 0 bases, with 7 bases between them.

V gene TRBV11-2 combines with J gene TRBJ2-1, with 14 bases fitting TRBD2. Germline trimming cut 5 bases from V and 8 bases from J; bases unmatched to any gene: 5. The CDR3 contains 15 residues. Germline values: CDR1 SGHAT, CDR2 FQNNGV. The CDR3 is CASSLGLAGEHEQFF. In DNA form, the CDR3 reads TGTGCCAGCAGCCTGGGACTAGCGGGAGAACATGAGCAGTTCTTC.

The genes are TRBV7-2 and TRBJ2-7; D may be TRBD2 (5 bases). The CDR3 extends over 15 amino acids. The germline V and J ends were trimmed by 1 base and 3 bases, with 13 bases remaining between them. Germline loops: CDR1 SGHTA, CDR2 FQGNSA. The DNA for the CDR3 is TGTGCCAGCAGCTTAGGAGTAATAGAGGGCTACGAGCAGTACTTC. Translated, it gives CASSLGVIEGYEQYF.

The rearrangement links TRBV5-1 to TRBJ2-7; 11 nucleotides align to TRBD1. Germline-derived CDR1 and CDR2 are SGHRS and YFSETQ. Trimming at V came to 4 bases and at J to 5 bases, leaving 11 bases not matched to a gene. The CDR3 is 16 amino acids. In DNA form, the CDR3 reads TGCGCCAGCAGCCCGGGGACAGGGGGGAGAGTAGACGAGCAGTACTTC. Residues: CASSPGTGGRVDEQYF.

The chain recombines TRBV27 with TRBJ2-1; possibly TRBD1 for D (5 bases). The CDR3 covers 13 residues. Germline V gives CDR1 MNHEY, CDR2 SMNVEV (reference sequence). V was cut by 6 bases and J by 13 bases, with 19 bases left in between. The CDR3 protein is CASSITPQGAQFF. The CDR3 DNA is TGTGCCAGCAGCATCACCCCCCAGGGTGCCCAGTTCTTC.

This chain connects TRBV2 to TRBJ1-1; D ambiguous. Germline assignment: CDR1 SNHLY and CDR2 FYNNEI. The germline V and J ends were trimmed by 4 bases and 5 bases, with 17 bases remaining between them. The length of the CDR3 is 15 residues. CDR3 amino acids: CASSAEGLVVTEAFF. Written as DNA, the CDR3 is TGTGCCAGCAGTGCTGAGGGCCTTGTGGTGACTGAAGCTTTCTTT.

The rearrangement joins TRBV4-3 to TRBJ2-1; D gene unclear. Germline lookup yields CDR1 LGHNA and CDR2 YSLEER. The CDR3 length is 16 residues. V was clipped by 5 bases and J by 0 bases, with 14 bases between them. The CDR3 DNA reads TGCGCCAGCAGCTCCCAGACTGGAAGCTCCTACAATGAGCAGTTCTTC. It encodes CASSSQTGSSYNEQFF.

The chain recombines TRBV19 with TRBJ2-7; no clear D gene. The V gene's germline CDR1 is LNHDA and CDR2 SQIVND (reference sequence). This CDR3 is built from 13 residues. The V end lost 5 bases, the J end lost 6 bases, and 14 bases lay between the germline ends. Written as DNA, the CDR3 is TGTGCCAGTAGTTCATCCCGCCCTACCGAGCAGTACTTC. The encoded protein is CASSSSRPTEQYF. Drawing the rest from reference TRBV19 and TRBJ2-7, the complete variable domain is DGGITQSPKYLFRKEGQNVTLSCEQNLNHDAMYWYRQDPGQGLRLIYYSQIVNDFQKGDIAEGYSVSREKKESFPLTVTSAQKNPTAFYLCASSSSRPTEQYFGPGTRLTVT.